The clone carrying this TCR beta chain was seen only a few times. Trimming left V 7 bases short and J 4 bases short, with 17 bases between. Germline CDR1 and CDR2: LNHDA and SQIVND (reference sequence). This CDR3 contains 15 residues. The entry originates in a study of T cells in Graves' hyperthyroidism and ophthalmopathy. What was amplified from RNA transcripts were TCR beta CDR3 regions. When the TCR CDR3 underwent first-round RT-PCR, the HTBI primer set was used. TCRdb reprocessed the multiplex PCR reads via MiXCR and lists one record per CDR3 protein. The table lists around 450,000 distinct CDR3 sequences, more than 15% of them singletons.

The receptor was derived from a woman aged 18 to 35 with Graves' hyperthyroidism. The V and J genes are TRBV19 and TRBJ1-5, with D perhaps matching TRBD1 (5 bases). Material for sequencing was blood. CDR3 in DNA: TGTGCCAGTACTACCCCGGGCAGGGCGAATCAGCCCCAGCATTTT. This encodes CASTTPGRANQPQHF. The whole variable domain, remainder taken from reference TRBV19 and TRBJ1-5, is DGGITQSPKYLFRKEGQNVTLSCEQNLNHDAMYWYRQDPGQGLRLIYYSQIVNDFQKGDIAEGYSVSREKKESFPLTVTSAQKNPTAFYLCASTTPGRANQPQHFGDGTRLSIL.